This T cell receptor (beta chain) is drawn from a study of early T cells in non-severe SARS-CoV-2 infection. Study context: RNA in bulk from unsorted whole blood was sequenced, and chains were unpaired. Findings of the study overall: VDJdb-based matching was biased toward anti-spike CD8 responses and missed private and CD4 specificities.

Individual cDNA molecules were tagged with unique molecular identifiers. TCRdb independently ran MiXCR on the 5' RACE reads; one entry per CDR3 protein. The sample comprises around 60,000 distinct CDR3 sequences, about 12% of which are singletons, and roughly 4% rests with the top ten. Concerning this clonotype itself: The antigen remains unidentified.

The CDR3 spans 16 residues. The V gene's germline CDR1 is KGHSH and CDR2 LQKENI. V lost 1 base and J 3 bases, leaving 16 bases between the germline ends. The sample taken for sequencing was whole blood. The chain links TRBV18 to TRBJ2-7; weak D call: TRBD1 (5 bases). The clonotype originates from an adult who was a healthcare worker with PCR-confirmed SARS-CoV-2 infection or an uninfected control (not recorded which). CDR3 in amino acids: CASSPRVFRVSYEQYF. Here the CDR3 DNA reads TGTGCCAGCTCACCACGGGTATTCAGGGTAAGCTACGAGCAGTACTTC.